Listed below are T cell receptor beta chains from one sample, sequenced in a study of OX40 agonist ivuxolimab in advanced cancers. Sequencing used immunoSEQ multiplex PCR; TCRdb keeps in-frame clones, though not all of them. The sample contains more than 85,000 clones, approximately 89% of which appear only once. Sequenced here: CD4+ or CD8+ T cells sorted from blood, sampled in a trial of the OX40 agonist ivuxolimab. The receptor source for this set is an adult with an advanced solid tumor such as melanoma, head and neck, liver or kidney cancer. The CDR3 runs from the conserved cysteine through the conserved F or W. The order of the fields is D gene, V gene, clone size, J gene, CDR3 protein, CDR3 DNA. A D gene is named only where the DNA matches it firmly. Clone size is given for some rows only: seen once, a few or many times, or a class if the clone is expanded.

NA,TRBV5-5,once,TRBJ1-5,CASSYGERGTDSNQPQHF,TGTGCCAGCAGCTACGGCGAGAGAGGGACCGATAGCAATCAGCCCCAGCATTTT
NA,TRBV7-2,once,TRBJ2-5,CASQGVSETQYF,TGTGCCAGCCAAGGTGTTAGTGAGACCCAGTACTTC
TRBD1,TRBV7-2,NA,TRBJ1-3,CASLRTGGSFSSGNTIYF,TGTGCCAGTCTGCGGACAGGCGGTTCCTTTTCCTCTGGAAACACCATATATTTT
TRBD1,TRBV15,NA,TRBJ1-4,CATRRQQGANEKLFF,TGTGCCACCAGACGCCAACAGGGGGCTAATGAAAAACTGTTTTTT
NA,TRBV21-1,NA,TRBJ2-5,CARYFRWTGGETQYF,TGTGCCAGATATTTTAGATGGACGGGGGGGGAGACCCAGTACTTC
NA,TRBV5-1,NA,TRBJ2-1,CASSFGVSEQFF,TGCGCCAGCAGCTTCGGCGTTAGTGAGCAGTTCTTC
NA,TRBV9,NA,TRBJ2-3,CASSEGVGQYF,TGTGCCAGCAGCGAGGGGGTGGGGCAGTATTTT
NA,TRBV28,NA,TRBJ1-1,CASSLSSVDGGEAFF,TGTGCCAGCAGTTTATCGTCCGTGGATGGAGGTGAAGCTTTCTTT
TRBD1,TRBV2,NA,TRBJ1-4,CASSDYRGSDEKLFF,TGTGCCAGCAGTGATTACAGGGGAAGTGATGAAAAACTGTTTTTT
TRBD1,TRBV5-4,once,TRBJ2-7,CASSLDWDSYEQYF,TGTGCCAGCAGCTTGGATTGGGACAGCTACGAGCAGTACTTC
NA,TRBV7-9,few,TRBJ2-7,CASSLVTGLSSGEQYF,TGTGCCAGCAGCTTAGTTACTGGCCTGAGTTCAGGGGAGCAGTACTTC
TRBD2,TRBV7-3,NA,TRBJ2-1,CASSLIGAGGPEGEQFF,TGTGCCAGCAGCTTAATCGGGGCGGGAGGGCCAGAGGGTGAGCAGTTCTTC
NA,TRBV4-3,NA,TRBJ2-7,CASSQSRDVHEQYF,TGCGCCAGCAGCCAAAGCAGGGACGTCCACGAGCAGTACTTC
TRBD1,TRBV4-3,NA,TRBJ2-2,CASSQHYRGTGELFF,TGCGCCAGCAGCCAACACTACAGGGGAACCGGGGAGCTGTTTTTT
NA,TRBV30,NA,TRBJ2-7,CAWSRDGYEQYF,TGTGCCTGGAGTAGGGACGGCTACGAGCAGTACTTC